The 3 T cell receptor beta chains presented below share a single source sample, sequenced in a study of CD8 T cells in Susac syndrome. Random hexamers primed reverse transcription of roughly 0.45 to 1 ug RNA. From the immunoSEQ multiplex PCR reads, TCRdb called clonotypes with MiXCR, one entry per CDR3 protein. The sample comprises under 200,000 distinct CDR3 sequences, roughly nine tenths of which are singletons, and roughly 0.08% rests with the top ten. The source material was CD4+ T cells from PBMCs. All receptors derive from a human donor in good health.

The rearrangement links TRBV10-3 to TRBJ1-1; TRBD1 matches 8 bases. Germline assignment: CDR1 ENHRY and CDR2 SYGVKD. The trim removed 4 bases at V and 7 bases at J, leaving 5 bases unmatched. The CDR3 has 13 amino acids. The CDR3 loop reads CAISAPTGGEAFF. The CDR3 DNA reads TGTGCCATCAGTGCTCCCACAGGGGGTGAAGCTTTCTTT.

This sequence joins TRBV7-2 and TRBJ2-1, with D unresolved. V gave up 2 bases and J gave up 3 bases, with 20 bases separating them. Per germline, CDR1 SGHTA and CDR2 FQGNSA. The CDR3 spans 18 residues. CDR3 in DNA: TGTGCCAGCAGCTTAAGGTCGAGCGTAGTCTCCTTCTACAATGAGCAGTTCTTC. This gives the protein CASSLRSSVVSFYNEQFF.

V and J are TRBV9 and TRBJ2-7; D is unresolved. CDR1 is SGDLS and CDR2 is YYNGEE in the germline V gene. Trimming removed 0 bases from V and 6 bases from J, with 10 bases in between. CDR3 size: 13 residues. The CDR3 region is CASSVESGSEQYF. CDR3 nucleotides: TGTGCCAGCAGCGTAGAGTCAGGCTCCGAGCAGTACTTC.